This TCR beta chain was recorded in a study of blood T cell repertoires in COVID-19. Study details: Researchers got acute and convalescent COVID-19 samples from the United States, Italy and Spain. PBMCs, B-cell-depleted T cells, or T cells were the source of the cDNA or gDNA that made up the material.

Germline CDR1 and CDR2: MNHNS and SASEGT. The CDR3 is made up of 19 amino acids. Trimming took 4 bases from V and 5 from J; bases not matched to a gene: 22. Per the original methods: Quantification of nucleated cells was approximated via reference gene primer amplification. The protocol was immunoSEQ multiplex PCR, while the TCRdb copy is restricted to in-frame clones and leaves out a portion. The DNA was the basis for D and trimming; V, J and clone size are from that table. The sample has approximately 240,000 clones, around 83% seen once; the top ten hold 2.9%. The rearrangement uses TRBV6-1 and TRBJ1-1; 7 bases align to TRBD1. The sequence derives from a man aged 45-65 years who had recovered from COVID-19. The sequenced sample consisted of peripheral blood. The CDR3 DNA reads as TGTGCCAGCAGTGGGGGCCTGCAGGGGGGACCGCCGGTTTATACTGAAGCTTTCTTT. It codes for CASSGGLQGGPPVYTEAFF.